This TCR beta chain was captured by sequencing in a study of blood T cells in healthy people across ages. Germline CDR1 reads DFQATT; CDR2 reads SNEGSKA (reference sequence). The CDR3 loop spans 14 amino acids. For the second PCR, which ran for roughly 7 to 11 cycles, a sample-barcoded 5' primer and a J-beta primer mix were used. Via MiXCR, TCRdb re-called the 5' RACE reads, giving one row per CDR3 protein. The sample contains fewer than 1,000,000 distinct CDR3 sequences, roughly 44% of which appear only once. This clonotype was counted a few times. This rearrangement joins TRBV20-1 to TRBJ2-5; 8 bases align to TRBD1. The end of the DNA aligns better with TRBJ2-7, so the J call may be wrong. This clonotype was sampled from a man between 60 and 70 years old in good health. The sequenced sample was blood. CDR3 sequence: CSGLEGRGQYEQYF. The CDR3 nucleotides are TGCAGTGGTCTCGAGGGCAGGGGGCAGTACGAGCAGTACTTC.